A selection of T cell receptor beta chains follows, all from one sample in a study of blood T cell repertoires in COVID-19. Libraries were prepared by immunoSEQ multiplex PCR; TCRdb keeps only in-frame clonotypes and omits some of them. The sample holds a few hundred thousand clones, about 90% seen once. Sequenced sample: PBMCs or T cells enriched from blood (not recorded which). These TCRs come from a woman aged 30 to 39 who had been exposed to COVID-19. CDR3s include the opening cysteine and the closing phenylalanine or tryptophan. A D gene is named only where the DNA matches it firmly. Clone size appears in some rows only: once, few, many, or a class for an expanded clone.

J gene: TRBJ2-7; D gene: NA; clone size: NA; V gene: TRBV19; CDR3 protein: CASSGRGPYEQYF; CDR3 DNA: TGTGCCAGTAGCGGGAGAGGCCCCTACGAGCAGTACTTC
J gene: TRBJ1-5; D gene: TRBD1; clone size: once; V gene: TRBV7-2; CDR3 protein: CASSSDRGSQPQHF; CDR3 DNA: TGTGCCAGCAGCTCAGACAGGGGGAGTCAGCCCCAGCATTTT
J gene: TRBJ2-7; D gene: TRBD1; clone size: few; V gene: TRBV27; CDR3 protein: CATGRDRGAEQYF; CDR3 DNA: TGTGCCACCGGCCGGGACAGGGGGGCCGAGCAGTACTTC
J gene: TRBJ2-1; D gene: NA; clone size: NA; V gene: TRBV7-3; CDR3 protein: CASSLMQGQRNEQFF; CDR3 DNA: TGTGCCAGCAGCTTAATGCAGGGCCAGAGGAATGAGCAGTTCTTC
J gene: TRBJ2-1; D gene: NA; clone size: NA; V gene: TRBV5-4; CDR3 protein: CASSERTEQFF; CDR3 DNA: TGTGCCAGCAGCGAACGGACAGAGCAGTTCTTC
J gene: TRBJ1-1; D gene: TRBD1; clone size: NA; V gene: TRBV27; CDR3 protein: CASRRGQITEAFF; CDR3 DNA: TGTGCCAGCAGGAGGGGACAGATCACTGAAGCTTTCTTT
J gene: TRBJ2-1; D gene: NA; clone size: NA; V gene: TRBV29-1; CDR3 protein: CSVVGRSSYNEQFF; CDR3 DNA: TGCAGCGTTGTGGGGAGGAGCTCCTACAATGAGCAGTTCTTC
J gene: TRBJ2-2; D gene: TRBD1; clone size: NA; V gene: TRBV24-1; CDR3 protein: CATSEGGQGANTGELFF; CDR3 DNA: TGTGCCACCAGTGAGGGTGGACAGGGGGCGAACACCGGGGAGCTGTTTTTT
J gene: TRBJ2-5; D gene: NA; clone size: NA; V gene: TRBV2; CDR3 protein: CASRPGTSETQYF; CDR3 DNA: TGTGCCAGCAGACCCGGGACTTCAGAGACCCAGTACTTC
J gene: TRBJ1-1; D gene: NA; clone size: NA; V gene: TRBV5-1; CDR3 protein: CASSFDSPMNTEAFF; CDR3 DNA: TGCGCCAGCAGCTTCGACAGCCCCATGAACACTGAAGCTTTCTTT
J gene: TRBJ1-2; D gene: NA; clone size: NA; V gene: TRBV9; CDR3 protein: CASSVATPASSYGYTF; CDR3 DNA: TGTGCCAGCAGCGTAGCTACTCCGGCTAGCAGTTATGGCTACACCTTC
J gene: TRBJ2-1; D gene: NA; clone size: NA; V gene: TRBV5-1; CDR3 protein: CASSLGGFGDEQFF; CDR3 DNA: TGCGCCAGCAGCTTGGGAGGGTTTGGCGATGAGCAGTTCTTC
J gene: TRBJ1-4; D gene: NA; clone size: NA; V gene: TRBV2; CDR3 protein: CASSGPPAGNEKLFF; CDR3 DNA: TGTGCCAGCAGTGGGCCTCCCGCAGGAAATGAAAAACTGTTTTTT
J gene: TRBJ1-2; D gene: NA; clone size: once; V gene: TRBV28; CDR3 protein: CASSLAGVYGYTF; CDR3 DNA: TGTGCCAGCAGTCTCGCGGGGGTGTATGGCTACACCTTC
J gene: TRBJ2-7; D gene: TRBD2; clone size: NA; V gene: TRBV7-9; CDR3 protein: CASSLVGTSGRFEQYF; CDR3 DNA: TGTGCCAGCAGCTTAGTGGGGACTAGCGGGAGGTTCGAGCAGTACTTC
J gene: TRBJ2-1; D gene: TRBD2; clone size: NA; V gene: TRBV27; CDR3 protein: CASSFRLAGEQFF; CDR3 DNA: TGTGCCAGCAGTTTCCGCCTAGCGGGGGAGCAGTTCTTC
J gene: TRBJ1-6; D gene: NA; clone size: NA; V gene: TRBV30; CDR3 protein: CAWSVNRKNSPLHF; CDR3 DNA: TGTGCCTGGAGTGTAAACAGGAAAAATTCACCCCTCCACTTT
J gene: TRBJ2-7; D gene: TRBD2; clone size: once; V gene: TRBV27; CDR3 protein: CASSSGSKYEQYF; CDR3 DNA: TGTGCCAGCAGTAGCGGGAGCAAGTACGAGCAGTACTTC
J gene: TRBJ1-6; D gene: TRBD1; clone size: NA; V gene: TRBV27; CDR3 protein: CASSEQGASIGSPLHF; CDR3 DNA: TGTGCCAGCAGTGAGCAGGGGGCGTCCATCGGTTCACCCCTCCACTTT
J gene: TRBJ2-3; D gene: NA; clone size: NA; V gene: TRBV9; CDR3 protein: CASSVVNAPDTQYF; CDR3 DNA: TGTGCCAGCAGCGTAGTGAACGCGCCCGATACGCAGTATTTT
J gene: TRBJ1-4; D gene: NA; clone size: NA; V gene: TRBV27; CDR3 protein: CASSLSWKGGEKLFF; CDR3 DNA: TGTGCCAGCAGTTTATCGTGGAAGGGAGGCGAAAAACTGTTTTTT
J gene: TRBJ1-2; D gene: TRBD1; clone size: NA; V gene: TRBV29-1; CDR3 protein: CSVRDRGLRTANYGYTF; CDR3 DNA: TGCAGCGTACGGGACAGGGGGCTTCGTACCGCTAACTATGGCTACACCTTC
J gene: TRBJ2-7; D gene: NA; clone size: NA; V gene: TRBV9; CDR3 protein: CASSVGQTATYEQYF; CDR3 DNA: TGTGCCAGCAGCGTAGGTCAGACAGCCACCTACGAGCAGTACTTC
J gene: TRBJ2-1; D gene: NA; clone size: NA; V gene: TRBV10-3; CDR3 protein: CAIRDMEDNEQFF; CDR3 DNA: TGTGCCATCAGGGACATGGAAGACAATGAGCAGTTCTTC
J gene: TRBJ1-5; D gene: NA; clone size: NA; V gene: TRBV30; CDR3 protein: CAWSRGNQPQHF; CDR3 DNA: TGTGCCTGGAGCAGGGGTAATCAGCCCCAGCATTTT
J gene: TRBJ1-3; D gene: NA; clone size: NA; V gene: TRBV6-5; CDR3 protein: CASSNYSPGNTIYF; CDR3 DNA: TGTGCCAGCAGTAATTACAGTCCTGGAAACACCATATATTTT
J gene: TRBJ2-7; D gene: NA; clone size: few; V gene: TRBV28; CDR3 protein: CASTYGDSYEQYF; CDR3 DNA: TGTGCCAGCACCTACGGGGACTCCTACGAGCAGTACTTC
J gene: TRBJ1-5; D gene: NA; clone size: NA; V gene: TRBV19; CDR3 protein: CASSIPFSGISNQPQHF; CDR3 DNA: TGTGCCAGTAGTATACCCTTTTCGGGGATTTCCAATCAGCCCCAGCATTTT
J gene: TRBJ2-5; D gene: NA; clone size: NA; V gene: TRBV7-7; CDR3 protein: CASSLGLQETQYF; CDR3 DNA: TGTGCTAGCAGCTTAGGACTACAAGAGACCCAGTACTTC
J gene: TRBJ2-3; D gene: TRBD2; clone size: NA; V gene: TRBV5-6; CDR3 protein: CASSWPGGADTQYF; CDR3 DNA: TGTGCCAGCAGCTGGCCCGGGGGGGCAGATACGCAGTATTTT
J gene: TRBJ2-7; D gene: TRBD1; clone size: NA; V gene: TRBV28; CDR3 protein: CAAQGAEAEQYF; CDR3 DNA: TGTGCCGCACAGGGGGCGGAGGCCGAGCAGTACTTC
J gene: TRBJ2-5; D gene: NA; clone size: NA; V gene: TRBV24-1; CDR3 protein: CATSGTRVEGATQYF; CDR3 DNA: TGTGCCACCAGTGGTACCCGAGTGGAGGGTGCGACCCAGTACTTC
J gene: TRBJ1-2; D gene: NA; clone size: NA; V gene: TRBV28; CDR3 protein: CASSLGQWSNYGYTF; CDR3 DNA: TGTGCCAGCAGTTTAGGACAGTGGTCTAACTATGGCTACACCTTC
J gene: TRBJ2-3; D gene: TRBD2; clone size: NA; V gene: TRBV14; CDR3 protein: CASSSIAGGLTDTQYF; CDR3 DNA: TGTGCCAGCAGCAGCATAGCGGGAGGCCTGACAGATACGCAGTATTTT
J gene: TRBJ1-1; D gene: TRBD1; clone size: NA; V gene: TRBV5-1; CDR3 protein: CASSLVPGQREDTEAFF; CDR3 DNA: TGCGCCAGCAGCTTGGTCCCGGGACAGAGGGAGGACACTGAAGCTTTCTTT
J gene: TRBJ1-2; D gene: TRBD1; clone size: NA; V gene: TRBV27; CDR3 protein: CASSSSGQGGYTF; CDR3 DNA: TGTGCCAGCAGTTCATCGGGACAGGGAGGCTACACCTTC
J gene: TRBJ2-2; D gene: NA; clone size: NA; V gene: TRBV27; CDR3 protein: CASSLMGGYTGELFF; CDR3 DNA: TGTGCCAGCAGTTTAATGGGCGGGTACACCGGGGAGCTGTTTTTT
J gene: TRBJ1-1; D gene: NA; clone size: NA; V gene: TRBV19; CDR3 protein: CASSISLGQEAFF; CDR3 DNA: TGTGCCAGTAGTATATCCCTCGGTCAAGAAGCTTTCTTT
J gene: TRBJ2-1; D gene: TRBD1; clone size: NA; V gene: TRBV24-1; CDR3 protein: CATSDDRGPYNEQFF; CDR3 DNA: TGTGCCACCAGTGACGACAGGGGCCCATACAATGAGCAGTTCTTC
J gene: TRBJ2-1; D gene: TRBD1; clone size: NA; V gene: TRBV10-3; CDR3 protein: CAISESPRDREQFF; CDR3 DNA: TGTGCCATCAGTGAGTCCCCTAGGGACAGGGAACAGTTCTTC
J gene: TRBJ2-7; D gene: NA; clone size: NA; V gene: TRBV28; CDR3 protein: CASSLPGGLEQYF; CDR3 DNA: TGTGCCAGCAGTTTGCCCGGGGGGCTCGAGCAGTACTTC
J gene: TRBJ1-1; D gene: NA; clone size: NA; V gene: TRBV29-1; CDR3 protein: CSVNREFTRSTAFF; CDR3 DNA: TGCAGCGTTAATCGGGAGTTTACACGATCGACAGCTTTCTTT
J gene: TRBJ2-1; D gene: TRBD2; clone size: NA; V gene: TRBV5-1; CDR3 protein: CASSFSGLAGNEQFF; CDR3 DNA: TGCGCCAGCAGCTTCTCGGGGCTAGCGGGTAATGAGCAGTTCTTC
J gene: TRBJ1-5; D gene: NA; clone size: once; V gene: TRBV10-3; CDR3 protein: CAISDLGGGQPQHF; CDR3 DNA: TGTGCCATCAGTGACCTCGGGGGTGGTCAGCCCCAGCATTTT
J gene: TRBJ2-2; D gene: NA; clone size: NA; V gene: TRBV27; CDR3 protein: CASSPSAGTGELFF; CDR3 DNA: TGTGCCAGCAGTCCCTCGGCAGGGACCGGGGAGCTGTTTTTT
J gene: TRBJ1-6; D gene: TRBD1; clone size: NA; V gene: TRBV12-5; CDR3 protein: CASGLSRDRGLHNSPLHF; CDR3 DNA: TGTGCTAGTGGTCTTAGCCGGGACAGGGGACTCCATAATTCACCCCTCCACTTT
J gene: TRBJ2-5; D gene: TRBD2; clone size: few; V gene: TRBV28; CDR3 protein: CASIQGAGGGQETQYF; CDR3 DNA: TGTGCCAGCATCCAAGGTGCGGGAGGGGGCCAAGAGACCCAGTACTTC
J gene: TRBJ1-1; D gene: NA; clone size: NA; V gene: TRBV2; CDR3 protein: CASSGSTGRDTEAFF; CDR3 DNA: TGTGCCAGCAGTGGCTCCACAGGGAGGGACACTGAAGCTTTCTTT
J gene: TRBJ1-6; D gene: NA; clone size: NA; V gene: TRBV3-1/TRBV3-2; CDR3 protein: CASSQIGDSPLHF; CDR3 DNA: TGTGCCAGCAGCCAAATCGGAGATTCACCCCTCCACTTT